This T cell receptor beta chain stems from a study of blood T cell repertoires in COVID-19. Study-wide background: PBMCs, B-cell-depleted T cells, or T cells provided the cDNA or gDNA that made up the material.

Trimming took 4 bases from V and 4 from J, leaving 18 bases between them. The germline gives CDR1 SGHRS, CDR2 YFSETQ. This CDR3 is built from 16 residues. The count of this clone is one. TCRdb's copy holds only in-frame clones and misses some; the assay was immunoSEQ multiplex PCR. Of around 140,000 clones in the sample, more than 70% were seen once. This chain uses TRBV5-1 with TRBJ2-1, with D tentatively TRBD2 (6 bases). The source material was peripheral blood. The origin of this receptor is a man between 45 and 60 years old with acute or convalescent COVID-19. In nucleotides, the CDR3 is TGCGCCAGCAGCCCCCCGGCGGCGGGGCTTTACAATGAGCAGTTCTTC. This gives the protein CASSPPAAGLYNEQFF.